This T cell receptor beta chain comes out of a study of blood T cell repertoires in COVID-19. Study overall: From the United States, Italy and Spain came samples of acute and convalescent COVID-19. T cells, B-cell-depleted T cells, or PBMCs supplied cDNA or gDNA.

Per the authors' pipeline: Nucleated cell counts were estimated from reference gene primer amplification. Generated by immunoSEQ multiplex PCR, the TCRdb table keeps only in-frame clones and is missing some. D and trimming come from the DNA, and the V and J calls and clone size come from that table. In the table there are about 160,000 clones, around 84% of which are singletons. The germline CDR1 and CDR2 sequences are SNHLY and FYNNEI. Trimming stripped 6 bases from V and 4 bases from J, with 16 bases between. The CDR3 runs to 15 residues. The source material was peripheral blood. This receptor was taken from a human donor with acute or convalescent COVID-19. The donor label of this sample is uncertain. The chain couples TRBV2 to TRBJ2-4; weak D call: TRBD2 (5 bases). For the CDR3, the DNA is TGTGCCAGCAGGCCCGGGGAGTCCCCTAAAAACATTCAGTACTTC. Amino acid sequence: CASRPGESPKNIQYF. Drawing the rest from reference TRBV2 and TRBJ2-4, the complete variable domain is EPEVTQTPSHQVTQMGQEVILRCVPISNHLYFYWYRQILGQKVEFLVSFYNNEISEKSEIFDDQFSVERPDGSNFTLKIRSTKLEDSAMYFCASRPGESPKNIQYFGAGTRLSVL.